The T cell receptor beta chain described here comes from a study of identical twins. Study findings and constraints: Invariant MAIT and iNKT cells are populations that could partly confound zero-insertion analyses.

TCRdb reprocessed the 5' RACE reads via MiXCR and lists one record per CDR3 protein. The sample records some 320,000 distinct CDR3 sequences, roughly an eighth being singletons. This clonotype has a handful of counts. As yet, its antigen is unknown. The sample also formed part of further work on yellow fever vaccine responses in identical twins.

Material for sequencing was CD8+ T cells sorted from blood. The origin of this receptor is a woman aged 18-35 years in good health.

The CDR3 sequence is CASSQGLAGGLTLETQYF. Here the CDR3 DNA reads TGCGCCAGCAGCCAAGGACTAGCGGGAGGGCTGACCCTAGAGACCCAGTACTTC. The chain combines TRBV4-1 with TRBJ2-5, with TRBD2 identical over 14 bases. The CDR3 length is 18 residues. Unmatched junction bases numbered 8, after V lost 1 base and J lost 4 bases. Germline CDR1 is MGHRA and CDR2 is YSYEKL.